This is a list of T cell receptor beta chains from one sample in a study of shared clonotypes between healthy human individuals. Sequencing used immunoSEQ multiplex PCR; TCRdb keeps in-frame clones, though not all of them. The sample contains approximately 2,300,000 clones, 85% to 95% of which appear only once. Material for sequencing was naive CD4+ T cells from PBMCs. All receptors derive from a man aged 18-30 years in good health. Some clones in this sample may be carry-over from other donors' samples. Both conserved end residues are part of each CDR3. Where a row states a size, it is once, few, many or the class of an expanded clone; other rows omit it.

abundance,v_gene,j_gene,CDR3aa
NA,TRBV5-4,TRBJ2-5,CASSLWGGRETQYF
NA,TRBV18,TRBJ2-5,CASSDRVQETQYF
NA,TRBV7-3,TRBJ2-3,CASSLTGQGTDTQYF
NA,TRBV2,TRBJ1-2,CASSPGHTGHYGYTF
NA,TRBV5-1,TRBJ2-3,CASSLPRTSPTDTQYF
NA,TRBV19,TRBJ1-2,CASSLTTAVGGYTF
NA,TRBV5-1,TRBJ2-7,CASSLGYQQSYEQYF
few,TRBV30,TRBJ1-1,CARQTTGMRAFF
NA,TRBV11-1,TRBJ1-2,CASSVDRGGYGYTF
NA,TRBV7-9,TRBJ2-3,CASSFGTSGRSLTDTQYF
NA,TRBV5-1,TRBJ2-1,CASSSGPSYNEQFF
NA,TRBV19,TRBJ1-5,CASSLMQLQPQHF
NA,TRBV7-9,TRBJ1-2,CASSSSRDIHGYTF
NA,TRBV27,TRBJ2-5,CASSPRAGNWGVQYF
NA,TRBV27,TRBJ1-4,CASFTAREGGEKLFF
NA,TRBV19,TRBJ1-5,CASSISAGGYQPQHF
NA,TRBV5-4,TRBJ2-5,CASRSFGGETQYF
NA,TRBV4-3,TRBJ1-1,CASSQGFVGMNTEAFF
NA,TRBV13,TRBJ2-7,CASSRLGDHLGEQYF
once,TRBV20-1,TRBJ2-3,CSATWEDTQYF
NA,TRBV19,TRBJ1-5,CASSTVPSDLSNQPQHF
NA,TRBV2,TRBJ1-1,CASSEAGPSATTEAFF
NA,TRBV2,TRBJ2-1,CASSEPEYNEQFF
NA,TRBV9,TRBJ1-1,CASSVVSADTEAFF
NA,TRBV15,TRBJ2-5,CATSRGFQETQYF
NA,TRBV6-4,TRBJ2-1,CASSDNGGYEQFF
NA,TRBV29-1,TRBJ1-1,CSGVHRRLGAFF
NA,TRBV4-3,TRBJ2-1,CASSQDLGSSAGEQFF
NA,TRBV2,TRBJ1-4,CASSDGGANEKLFF
NA,TRBV9,TRBJ1-1,CASSPTGRAPEAFF
once,TRBV4-2,TRBJ2-1,CASSPRTSGGSYNEQFF
NA,TRBV19,TRBJ2-2,CATRTGYGTGELFF
once,TRBV4-1,TRBJ1-6,CASSQGQGHFDNSPLHF
NA,TRBV11-1,TRBJ2-7,CASSPGTESYEQYF
NA,TRBV30,TRBJ1-1,CAWNSGRLATEAFF
NA,TRBV7-9,TRBJ2-5,CASSPKMGQGVTQYF
NA,TRBV9,TRBJ1-2,CASSVMGYGNGYTF
NA,TRBV7-2,TRBJ1-5,CASSATSRGNQPQHF
NA,TRBV6-1,TRBJ2-7,CASTPTGQGSYEQYF
NA,TRBV6-6,TRBJ2-5,CASSSAQGKAETQYF
NA,TRBV4-2,TRBJ2-7,CASSRGGGTSGYEQYF
NA,TRBV5-1,TRBJ2-7,CASSPNRGAGEQYF
NA,TRBV18,TRBJ2-5,CASSLDQETQYF
NA,TRBV11-2,TRBJ2-7,CASSPSSGRYEQYF
NA,TRBV6-5,TRBJ2-7,CASSPDRGQRYEQYF
NA,TRBV18,TRBJ2-1,CASSPRTGPGYEQFF
NA,TRBV6-1,TRBJ2-7,CASSDDRIAGGWYEQYF
NA,TRBV30,TRBJ2-7,CAWSLLGLAASYEQYF